Following are 4 T cell receptor beta chains from one sample sequenced in a study of shared clonotypes between healthy human individuals. Using immunoSEQ multiplex PCR, the repertoire was profiled, and TCRdb retains in-frame clones only, with some absent. The sample lists approximately 620,000 clones, 97% occurring once. Sequencing used naive CD4+ T cells sorted from blood. Subset meaning: CD45RA+ positively selected. The receptors were sampled from a woman in her twenties or thirties in good health.

V and J are TRBV10-3 and TRBJ1-1; D call uncertain. This CDR3 region has 13 residues. Germline V gene data show CDR1 as ENHRY and CDR2 as SYGVKD. V was trimmed by 0 bases and J by 7 bases, leaving 9 bases between them. The CDR3 reads CAISESSEDEAFF. The CDR3 coding sequence is TGTGCCATCAGTGAGTCGTCGGAGGATGAAGCTTTCTTT.

The chain combines TRBV29-1 with TRBJ2-7; 8 bases match TRBD1. The CDR3 has 14 residues. J gave up 4 bases and V 2 bases, and 7 bases lay outside the gene matches. Germline assignment: CDR1 SQVTM and CDR2 ANQGSEA. The CDR3 DNA sequence: TGCAGCGTTGAACTGACAGGGGCCGGTTACGAGCAGTACTTC. This encodes CSVELTGAGYEQYF.

The rearrangement uses TRBV2 and TRBJ2-7; TRBD2 might be the D (6 bases). V gave up 7 bases and J gave up 6 bases, with 19 bases separating them. The CDR3 length is 14 residues. Germline V gives CDR1 SNHLY, CDR2 FYNNEI. CDR3 bases: TGTGCCAGCATTCGAACAAGCGCTAGCGCCGAGCAGTACTTC. This encodes CASIRTSASAEQYF.

The rearrangement joins TRBV5-6 to TRBJ2-5, with no clear D. This CDR3 spans 12 amino acids. Germline CDR1 SGHDT, CDR2 YYEEEE. V was pared by 2 bases and J by 2 bases, with 4 bases between. The CDR3 nucleotides are TGTGCCAGCAGCTTCGGACAAGAGACCCAGTACTTC. Translated, it gives CASSFGQETQYF.